The source of this T cell receptor (beta chain) is a study of blood T cell repertoires in COVID-19. Study-wide background: Samples taken during acute and convalescent COVID-19 were collected in the United States, Italy and Spain. Sources were T cells, B-cell-depleted T cells, or PBMCs; the material itself was cDNA or gDNA.

How the authors handled the data: Estimation of nucleated cell counts relied on the amplification of reference gene primers. Only in-frame clones appear in the TCRdb table, and some are missing; sequencing was by immunoSEQ multiplex PCR. V, J and clone size are those of that table, while D and trimming were read from the DNA. Among tens of thousands of clones listed, around 84% were seen once. Trimming removed 5 bases from V and 6 bases from J; junction bases left unmatched: 10. Per germline, CDR1 MNHEY and CDR2 SVGEGT. This CDR3 region has 15 residues. The sequence was obtained from a man between 65 and 85 years old with acute or convalescent COVID-19. The rearrangement joins TRBV6-2 or TRBV6-3 to TRBJ1-2; 9 bases are shared with TRBD1. Sequences were obtained from peripheral blood. Here the CDR3 reads CASSRPGTGIDGYTF. The CDR3 bases are TGTGCCAGCAGTCGTCCCGGGACAGGGATCGATGGCTACACCTTC.